Below, one T cell receptor (beta chain) is given with its context. Germline-derived CDR1 and CDR2 are SGHRS and YFSETQ. Unmatched junction bases numbered 12, after V lost 0 bases and J lost 6 bases. The CDR3 runs to 17 residues. The data were obtained in a study of shared T cell receptors in the human thymus. Measured with immunoSEQ multiplex PCR; TCRdb has only the in-frame clones, and not every one. The sample lists roughly 700,000 clones, approximately 87% seen once, with 0.01% in the top ten. In addition, the sample was reused for a study of human thymus T cells. That report notes: Resections obtained during corrective heart surgery supplied the thymus tissue.

The chain links TRBV5-1 to TRBJ2-1; 7 bases fit TRBD2. The receptor was derived from a boy under two years old with a congenital heart defect. Material for sequencing was thymocytes. CDR3 sequence (DNA): TGCGCCAGCAGCTTGGCCGGGCGGGGGATTTTTGGCAATGAGCAGTTCTTC. Translation gives CASSLAGRGIFGNEQFF.